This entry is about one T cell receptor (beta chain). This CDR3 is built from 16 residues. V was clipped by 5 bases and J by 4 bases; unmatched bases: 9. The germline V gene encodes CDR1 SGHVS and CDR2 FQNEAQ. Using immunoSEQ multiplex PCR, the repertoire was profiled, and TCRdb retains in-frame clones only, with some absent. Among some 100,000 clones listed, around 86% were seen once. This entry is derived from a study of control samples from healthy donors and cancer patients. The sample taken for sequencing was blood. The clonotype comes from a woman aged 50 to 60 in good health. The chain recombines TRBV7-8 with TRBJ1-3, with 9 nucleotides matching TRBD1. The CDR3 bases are TGTGCCAGCAGCCCGAGACAGGGGGTTCGCGGAAACACCATATATTTT. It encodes CASSPRQGVRGNTIYF.